This T cell receptor (beta chain) was sequenced for a study of blood T cell repertoires in COVID-19 (dated by TCRdb to the early 2020s). Study-level background: Collaborator samples came from the United States, Italy and Spain and covered acute and convalescent phases of COVID-19. HLA class I and class II types, where available, came from metadata supplied by the sample provider rather than from assay-based typing. The sample metadata nearly always contained a de-identified subject ID, COVID-19 status, age in years and sex. The repertoires were made available in a free public database intended to serve as a resource for research on the immune response to SARS-CoV-2. The dataset comprised deeply sampled blood TCRbeta repertoires from subjects exposed to, actively infected with, or recovered from COVID-19. Samples came from the ongoing ImmuneRACE study (first 160 participants) plus 1,254 subjects from 6 global collaborators. The prospective study material was composed of cDNA or gDNA derived from T cells, B-cell-depleted T cells, or PBMCs.

Enrolling through a virtual design, the prospective study's participants ranged in age from roughly 18 to 90 years and lived across more than 20 United States geographic areas. In the prospective study, cohorts were assigned on the basis of participant-reported clinical history obtained from a screening survey and a study questionnaire. In the prospective study, whole blood, serum and a nasopharyngeal or oropharyngeal swab were collected from each participant by mobile phlebotomists. Participants in the prospective study had the option to provide additional blood draws and questionnaires over a 2-month period. Blood samples from the prospective study were shipped frozen or at room temperature prior to DNA extraction. This clone was seen only a few times. Its antigen is not yet known. Base-call qualities are not available, and no considerably larger clone is one nucleotide away. The germline V gene (reference sequence) yields DFQATT for CDR1 and SNEGSKA for CDR2. Germline trimming: 3 bases from V, 4 bases from J; junction bases outside gene matches: 14. The CDR3 goes from the cysteine to the phenylalanine over 17 residues. The retained sequence is limited to the CDR3, 51 bases, with the frame set at the first base.

The immunoSEQ Assay, a bias-controlled multiplex PCR, was used to amplify TCRbeta CDR3 regions from genomic DNA. In the authors' own workflow: The number of nucleated cells in each sample was estimated from the amplification of reference gene primers within the assay. To quantify the absolute abundance of each unique TCRbeta CDR3 rearrangement, sequence reads were collapsed and filtered. For each sample, productive Simpson clonality was calculated as the square root of Simpson's diversity index across productive rearrangements. Imported from immuneACCESS, the table was reduced by TCRdb to in-frame sequences with V and J called. These copies leave out some clones; in studies compared against another copy, an unresolved V gene accounts for under half, and the cause of the remainder is not known. V and J calls and clone size come straight from that table; D and trimming were deduced from the DNA. This sample holds roughly 300,000 clones; approximately 86% were observed only once. The ten largest account for around 4.5% of the sample.

Points the paper makes about the study in general: The amount of clinical and demographic metadata varied by source and participant and was provided uncurated.

The chain uses TRBV20-1 and TRBJ1-2, and 10 bases in between align with TRBD1. This clonotype originated in a woman in her thirties or forties with acute COVID-19. Sequenced sample: PBMCs or T cells enriched from blood (not recorded which). The CDR3 protein: CSASPFSGTGEGYGYTF. The sequence in DNA is TGCAGTGCTAGTCCCTTTTCCGGGACAGGGGAAGGCTATGGCTACACCTTC.